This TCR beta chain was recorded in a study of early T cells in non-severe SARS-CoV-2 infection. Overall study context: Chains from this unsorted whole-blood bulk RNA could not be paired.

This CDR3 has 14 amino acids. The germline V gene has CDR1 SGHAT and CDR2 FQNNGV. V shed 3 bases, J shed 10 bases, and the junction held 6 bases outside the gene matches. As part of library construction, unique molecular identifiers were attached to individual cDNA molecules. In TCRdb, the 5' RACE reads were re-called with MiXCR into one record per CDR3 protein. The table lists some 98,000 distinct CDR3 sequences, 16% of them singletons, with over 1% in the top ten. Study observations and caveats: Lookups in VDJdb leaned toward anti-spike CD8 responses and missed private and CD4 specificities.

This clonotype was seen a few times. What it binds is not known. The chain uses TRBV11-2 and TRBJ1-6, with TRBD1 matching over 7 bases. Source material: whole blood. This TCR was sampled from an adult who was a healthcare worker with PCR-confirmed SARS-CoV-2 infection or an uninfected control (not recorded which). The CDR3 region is CASSFRGGESPLHF. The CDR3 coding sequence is TGTGCCAGCAGCTTCCGAGGGGGCGAATCACCCCTCCACTTT. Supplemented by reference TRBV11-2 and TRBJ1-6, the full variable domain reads EAGVAQSPRYKIIEKRQSVAFWCNPISGHATLYWYQQILGQGPKLLIQFQNNGVVDDSQLPKDRFSAERLKGVDSTLKIQPAKLEDSAVYLCASSFRGGESPLHFGNGTRLTVT.